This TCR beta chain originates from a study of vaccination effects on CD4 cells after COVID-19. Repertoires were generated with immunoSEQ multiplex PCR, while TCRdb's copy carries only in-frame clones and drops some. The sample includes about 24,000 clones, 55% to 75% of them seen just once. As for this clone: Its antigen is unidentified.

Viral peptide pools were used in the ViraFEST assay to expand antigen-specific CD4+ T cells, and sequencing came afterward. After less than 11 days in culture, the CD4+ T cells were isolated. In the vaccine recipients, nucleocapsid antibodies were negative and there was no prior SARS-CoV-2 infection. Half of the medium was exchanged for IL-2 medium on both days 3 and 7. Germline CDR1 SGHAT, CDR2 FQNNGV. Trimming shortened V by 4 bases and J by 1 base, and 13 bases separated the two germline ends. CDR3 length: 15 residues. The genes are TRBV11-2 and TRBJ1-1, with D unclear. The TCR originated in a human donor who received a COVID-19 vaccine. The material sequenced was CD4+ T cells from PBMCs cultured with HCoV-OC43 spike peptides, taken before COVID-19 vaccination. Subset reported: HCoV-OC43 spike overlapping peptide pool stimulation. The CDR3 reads CASSSRTAGNTEAFF. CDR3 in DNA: TGTGCCAGCAGCTCGAGGACGGCGGGGAACACTGAAGCTTTCTTT. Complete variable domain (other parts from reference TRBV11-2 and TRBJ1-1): EAGVAQSPRYKIIEKRQSVAFWCNPISGHATLYWYQQILGQGPKLLIQFQNNGVVDDSQLPKDRFSAERLKGVDSTLKIQPAKLEDSAVYLCASSSRTAGNTEAFFGQGTRLTVV.